A single sample is the source of the 21 T cell receptor beta chains below, sequenced in a study of blood T cells in healthy people across ages (dated by TCRdb to the mid-2010s). Library generation was performed with 5' RACE. The sample was run on an Illumina HiSeq 2500. A second PCR of roughly 7 to 12 cycles was performed with a sample-barcoded 5' primer and a J-beta primer mix. TCRdb took the public reads, trimmed them with fastp at Q25, ran MiXCR for clone calling and kept in-frame beta chains. Every entry covers one CDR3 protein and lists the most common genes and DNA from its rows. Across this sample there are almost 800,000 distinct CDR3 sequences, with roughly 50% seen only once. Together, the top ten hold roughly 20% of the sample. Material: blood. Every receptor here comes from a man in his thirties or forties in good health.

The chain uses TRBV28 and TRBJ2-1, with a weak D call TRBD2 (6 bases). Germline V gene data show CDR1 as MDHEN and CDR2 as SYDVKM. The length of the CDR3 is 18 residues. V dropped 2 bases and J dropped 0 bases, with 17 bases sitting between them. CDR3 in amino acids: CASSLRFLRGGSYNEQFF. CDR3 sequence (DNA): TGTGCCAGCAGTTTAAGATTCCTCCGGGGAGGCTCCTACAATGAGCAGTTCTTC.

This clonotype was detected many times. This rearrangement joins TRBV12-3 or TRBV12-4 to TRBJ1-2; D remains ambiguous. V shed 7 bases and J shed 0 bases, with 12 bases lying between them. The CDR3 has 14 residues. The CDR3 protein is CASTYRDSNYGYTF. The CDR3 bases are TGTGCCAGCACGTACAGAGACTCTAACTATGGCTACACCTTC.

The V and J genes are TRBV20-1 and TRBJ2-1; 10 bases line up with TRBD2. Germline trimming cut 5 bases from V and 9 bases from J; bases unmatched to any gene: 19. The CDR3 loop spans 17 amino acids. CDR1 and CDR2 (germline): DFQATT, SNEGSKA (reference sequence). Written as DNA, the CDR3 is TGCAGTGCTTCTTCACCGTCCGGGACTAGCGAGATCTTTGAGCAGTTCTTC. Translated: CSASSPSGTSEIFEQFF.

CDR3 coding DNA: TGTGCCAGCAGTTACACCAGGGTTGATACGCAGTATTTT. Amino acid sequence: CASSYTRVDTQYF. The chain employs TRBV6-6 and TRBJ2-3, with D possibly matching TRBD1 (5 bases). V lost 2 bases and J 6 bases, leaving 9 bases between the germline ends. CDR3 length equals 13 residues. CDR1 is MNHNY and CDR2 is SVGAGI in the germline V gene (reference sequence).

The V gene is TRBV25-1, the J gene TRBJ2-7; a weak D match, TRBD1 (6 bases). Germline V gene sequence: CDR1 MGHDK, CDR2 SYGVNS. The CDR3 spans 12 residues. Deletions cut 4 bases from V and 2 bases from J, with 6 bases between. CDR3 DNA sequence: TGTGCCAGCAGTGCAGGGGCCTACGAGCAGTACTTC. This translates into CASSAGAYEQYF.

This clonotype was picked up a small number of times. The gene calls are TRBV20-1 and TRBJ2-7; D assignment may be TRBD1 or TRBD2 (6 bases each). Between the trimmed V and J ends, which lost 6 bases and 2 bases, there was a span of 14 bases. The germline CDR1 and CDR2 sequences are DFQATT and SNEGSKA (reference sequence). CDR3 length equals 13 residues. CDR3 protein: CSAAGTPAYEQYF. The CDR3 DNA reads TGCAGTGCCGCGGGGACACCTGCCTACGAGCAGTACTTC.

This clonotype was recorded only once. The junction and the germline gene differ at one end; a read error may be behind it. V is TRBV28 and J is TRBJ1-2; D call uncertain. The V gene's germline CDR1 is MDHEN and CDR2 SYDVKM. This CDR3 contains 14 residues. The CDR3 nucleotides are TGTGCCGGCAGTTTTCTTGGAGGGATTAATGGCTACACCTTC. This translates into CAGSFLGGINGYTF.

V usage is TRBV11-2 and J usage is TRBJ1-2; D is unclear. V was pared by 5 bases and J by 3 bases, with 13 bases between. Germline CDR1 and CDR2: SGHAT and FQNNGV. The CDR3 sequence is 14 residues long. CDR3 loop: CASSPNGNDYGYTF. CDR3 in DNA: TGTGCCAGCAGCCCAAACGGGAACGACTATGGCTACACCTTC.

The chain links TRBV4-3 to TRBJ2-1; 10 positions match TRBD2. CDR3 length: 14 amino acids. Germline CDR1 and CDR2: LGHNA and YSLEER. After removal of 5 bases from V and 9 bases from J, the junction contained 7 bases not matched to a gene. In nucleotides, the CDR3 is TGCGCCAGCAGCTGTTCTAGCGGGAGCGGTGAGCAGTTCTTC. Its translation is CASSCSSGSGEQFF.

The chain has TRBV6-2 or TRBV6-3 and TRBJ2-4; tentative D call: TRBD1 (6 bases). The better agreement between TRBJ2-7 and the DNA end casts doubt on the J call. Germline V CDR1 and CDR2: MNHEY, SVGEGT. The CDR3 runs to 14 residues. The CDR3 loop reads CASSWGHQAYEQYF. The CDR3 nucleotides are TGTGCCAGCAGTTGGGGACACCAGGCCTACGAGCAGTACTTC.

The chain couples TRBV6-5 to TRBJ2-6; no reliable D call. V lost 2 bases and J lost 1, with 9 bases in between. This CDR3 is built from 16 residues. Germline assignment: CDR1 MNHEY and CDR2 SVGAGI. CDR3 protein: CASSYDSRSGANVLTF. The CDR3 nucleotides read TGTGCCAGCAGTTACGACTCCCGGTCTGGGGCCAACGTCCTGACTTTC.

This clonotype was seen a few times. The CDR3 here is CASSQDSRTSGRKSYEQYF. The CDR3 region has the DNA TGTGCCAGCAGCCAAGATAGCAGGACTAGCGGGAGGAAGTCCTACGAGCAGTACTTC. The V call is TRBV3-1, the J call TRBJ2-7, with 14 bases matching TRBD2. The germline CDR1 and CDR2 sequences are LGHDT and YNNKEL (reference sequence). The CDR3 totals 19 residues. V lost 0 bases to trimming and J lost 1 base; unmatched junction nucleotides: 8.

V gene TRBV2 combines with J gene TRBJ2-3; tentative D call: TRBD2 (6 bases). The V end was cut by 2 bases, the J end by 5 bases, with 14 bases between. The CDR3 spans 15 residues. In germline, CDR1 is SNHLY, CDR2 FYNNEI. This CDR3 is CASSEFGGRGDTQYF. As DNA, the CDR3 is TGTGCCAGCAGTGAATTCGGGGGTAGGGGAGATACGCAGTATTTT.

The chain links TRBV4-3 to TRBJ1-5; 7 bases are a match to TRBD1. CDR1 LGHNA and CDR2 YSLEER come from the germline V gene. This CDR3 contains 14 residues. Trimming removed 3 bases from V and 5 bases from J; junction bases left unmatched: 4. The CDR3 nucleotides read TGCGCCAGCAGCCAGGAGGGGGCGGATCAGCCCCAGCATTTT. Translated: CASSQEGADQPQHF.

This clonotype was observed a few times. The chain recombines TRBV27 with TRBJ2-5; the match to TRBD2 covers 11 bases. With V trimmed by 6 bases and J by 7 bases, 7 bases remained unmatched. In germline, CDR1 is MNHEY, CDR2 SMNVEV (reference sequence). The CDR3 contains 14 residues. This CDR3 is CASSIAGGPGTQYF. The CDR3, as DNA: TGTGCCAGCAGCATAGCGGGAGGGCCGGGGACCCAGTACTTC.

The chain recombines TRBV19 with TRBJ1-1; the D gene is possibly TRBD1 (6 bases). This CDR3 has 20 residues. V was pared by 3 bases and J by 4 bases, with 30 bases between. From germline, CDR1 is LNHDA and CDR2 SQIVND (reference sequence). CDR3 sequence: CASSISGVRDTRVGGTEAFF. As DNA, the CDR3 is TGTGCCAGTAGTATTTCGGGCGTCAGGGACACCCGTGTAGGTGGCACTGAAGCTTTCTTT.

V is TRBV12-3 or TRBV12-4 and J is TRBJ1-2, with a tentative D call TRBD1 (5 bases). This CDR3 has 11 amino acids. V was pared by 6 bases and J by 7 bases, with 9 bases between. The CDR3, as DNA: TGTGCCAGCAGGTCCAGGGCTGGCTACACCTTC. The encoded protein is CASRSRAGYTF.

This sequence joins TRBV7-9 and TRBJ2-3, with D hard to call. V gave up 5 bases and J gave up 4 bases, with 19 bases separating them. This CDR3 has 16 residues. Looked up from germline, CDR1 is SEHNR and CDR2 is FQNEAQ (reference sequence). In DNA, the CDR3 is TGTGCCAGCAGCGGTGGCTGGGCCTCGGGCTCAGATACGCAGTATTTT. It translates to CASSGGWASGSDTQYF.

This clonotype was recorded a few times. V usage is TRBV20-1 and J usage is TRBJ2-5, with a weak D call TRBD2 (6 bases). The CDR3 is made up of 15 amino acids. Germline V gene sequence: CDR1 DFQATT, CDR2 SNEGSKA (reference sequence). The germline V and J ends were trimmed by 4 bases and 3 bases, with 18 bases remaining between them. The DNA for the CDR3 is TGCAGTGCTATGGAACGGGTAGCGGAAGAAGAGACCCAGTACTTC. Its translation: CSAMERVAEEETQYF.

V usage is TRBV10-3 and J usage is TRBJ1-2, with TRBD1 as a possible D gene (6 bases). CDR1 and CDR2 from the germline V gene are ENHRY and SYGVKD. The CDR3 length is 14 residues. The V and J ends lost 8 bases and 3 bases respectively, with 16 bases between them. The CDR3 loop is CAIQGSGRHYGYTF. The CDR3 DNA sequence: TGTGCCATCCAGGGGTCTGGGCGTCACTATGGCTACACCTTC.

In this sample, this clonotype turned up once. The chain combines TRBV3-1 with TRBJ2-7; D not resolved. The V end was cut by 1 base, the J end by 3 bases, with 7 bases between. CDR1 LGHDT and CDR2 YNNKEL come from the germline V gene (reference sequence). The CDR3 sequence is 13 residues long. The CDR3 region has the DNA TGTGCCAGCAGCCAAGTGGCCGGCTACGAGCAGTACTTC. Amino acid sequence: CASSQVAGYEQYF.